The 18 T cell receptor beta chains below all came from one sample that was sequenced in a study of metastatic and nonmetastatic thyroid tumors. TCRdb re-processed the PCR reads through MiXCR. The data show approximately 15,000 clones, over 20% seen once. Thyroid surgery took place with no prior treatment in any patient. Sequencing was performed on tumor tissue. These receptors all stem from a female donor with papillary thyroid cancer or a benign thyroid nodule (not recorded which). Some clones in this sample may be carry-over from other donors' samples.

Regarding this clone: The junction does not match germline at one end; this may be a read error. Other nucleotide sequences from this sample produce the same CDR3. This CDR3 is CSARDLPGGPGDEQFF. CDR3 in DNA: TGTAGTGCTAGAGATCTACCGGGAGGGCCTGGGGATGAGCAGTTCTTC. The chain carries TRBV20-1 and TRBJ2-1; 8 bases fit TRBD2. This CDR3 is built from 16 residues. Germline V CDR1 and CDR2: DFQATT, SNEGSKA (reference sequence).

This clone counts as large (0.1 to 1%). This chain uses TRBV28 with TRBJ2-7, with no clear D. From germline, CDR1 is MDHEN and CDR2 SYDVKM. This CDR3 contains 16 residues. Trimming pared 4 bases from V and 0 bases from J, leaving 16 bases between. The CDR3 DNA reads TGTGCCAGCAGTTCAGAGGCGGACCCACACTCCTACGAGCAGTACTTC. This codes for CASSSEADPHSYEQYF.

By frequency in the sample, this clone is medium-sized (0.01 to 0.1%). The V and J genes are TRBV20-1 and TRBJ2-1; 7 nucleotides agree with TRBD2. J lost 9 bases, V lost 5 bases, and 4 bases had no gene match. CDR1 is DFQATT and CDR2 is SNEGSKA in the germline V gene (reference sequence). The CDR3 loop spans 11 amino acids. CDR3 DNA: TGCAGTGCTTTAAAGCGGGGTGAGCAGTTCTTC. Its protein product is CSALKRGEQFF.

Turning to this clone: The junction departs from germline at one end; a sequencing error may be responsible. V gene TRBV6-5 combines with J gene TRBJ2-7; 9 bases are shared with TRBD2. The CDR3 consists of 16 residues. Germline V lookup: CDR1 MNHEY, CDR2 SVGAGI. The CDR3 sequence: CASSDSGSGRVYEQYF. DNA of the CDR3: TGTGCCAGCAGTGACTCTGGTAGCGGGAGAGTATACGAGCAGTACTTC.

The chain has TRBV4-1 and TRBJ2-3; D unclear. Trimming stripped 2 bases from V and 3 bases from J, with 12 bases between. Germline lookup yields CDR1 MGHRA and CDR2 YSYEKL. This CDR3 region has 15 residues. In nucleotides, the CDR3 is TGCGCCAGCAGCCAACGTCCCGACCGTACAGATACGCAGTATTTT. Residues: CASSQRPDRTDTQYF.

This clone is medium-sized by share. The chain carries TRBV6-1 and TRBJ2-5, with D possibly matching TRBD2 (5 bases). The CDR3 extends over 12 amino acids. V was shortened by 4 bases and J by 5 bases, with 8 bases between the two germline ends. Per the germline V gene, CDR1 is MNHNS and CDR2 is SASEGT. The CDR3 reads CASSGETETQYF. Written as DNA, the CDR3 is TGTGCCAGCAGTGGGGAGACGGAGACCCAGTACTTC.

By sample fraction, this clone is medium-sized (0.01 to 0.1%). The rearrangement joins TRBV12-3 or TRBV12-4 to TRBJ2-3; 7 positions match TRBD1. Germline trimming cut 3 bases from V and 6 bases from J; bases unmatched to any gene: 3. The CDR3 has 13 amino acids. This chain's CDR3 is CASSFQGEDTQYF. The CDR3 nucleotides are TGTGCCAGCAGTTTCCAGGGGGAGGATACGCAGTATTTT.

This clone has a count of ten or more. The rearrangement uses TRBV18 and TRBJ1-1; D is undetermined. Germline loops: CDR1 KGHSH, CDR2 LQKENI. The CDR3 contains 13 residues. V dropped 3 bases and J dropped 2 bases, with 7 bases sitting between them. The CDR3 spells CASSPGINTEAFF. CDR3 sequence (DNA): TGTGCCAGCTCACCCGGGATAAACACTGAAGCTTTCTTT.

This clone has more than one count but fewer than ten. This rearrangement joins TRBV7-9 to TRBJ2-7; no firm D call. The CDR3 is made up of 12 amino acids. Trimming took off 1 base at V and 6 bases at J, with 7 bases between the two ends. Germline CDR1 and CDR2: SEHNR and FQNEAQ (reference sequence). DNA for the CDR3: TGTGCCAGCAGCTTAGAGGGAAGCGAGCAGTACTTC. This sequence encodes CASSLEGSEQYF.

This clone was recorded at least ten times. The V and J genes are TRBV10-3 and TRBJ1-5; unclear D gene. V lost 5 bases, J lost 6 bases, and 11 bases lay in between. Germline values: CDR1 ENHRY, CDR2 SYGVKD. The CDR3 is 13 amino acids. Here the CDR3 DNA reads TGTGCCATCAGTCAGGAACAGACTCAGCCCCAGCATTTT. It yields the protein CAISQEQTQPQHF.

Points on this clone: The junction departs from the called germline gene at one end, perhaps through a read error. V and J are TRBV11-1 and TRBJ1-2; 7 nucleotides agree with TRBD1. CDR1 SGHAT and CDR2 FQDESV come from the germline V gene (reference sequence). This CDR3 comprises 12 residues. Here the CDR3 DNA reads TGTGTCAGCAGCAAGGACAGGTATGGCTACACCTTC. The encoded protein is CVSSKDRYGYTF.

This clone counts as medium-sized. The genes are TRBV12-3 or TRBV12-4 and TRBJ2-4; TRBD2 agrees at 7 bases. This CDR3 comprises 13 residues. V was pared by 6 bases and J by 8 bases, with 7 bases of the junction left unmatched. The CDR3 is CASRPGLKHIQYF. CDR3 nucleotides: TGTGCCAGCAGACCGGGACTAAAACACATTCAGTACTTC.

This clone was seen a handful of times. V and J are TRBV6-1 and TRBJ2-2; 11 bases map to TRBD2. Trimming cost V 11 bases and J 2 bases; bases outside gene matches: 10. This CDR3 has 16 amino acids. Germline V gene data show CDR1 as MNHNS and CDR2 as SASEGT. The CDR3 nucleotides read TGTGCCGCCTCGGTAGCGGGAGGGTATAACACCGGGGAGCTGTTTTTT. Its translation is CAASVAGGYNTGELFF.

As DNA, the CDR3 is TGTGCCAGCAGTGATCAGGGGGCGCTTGGCTACACCTTC. It codes for CASSDQGALGYTF. This chain connects TRBV6-1 to TRBJ1-2; 8 bases align to TRBD1. This CDR3 spans 13 amino acids. The germline V gene has CDR1 MNHNS and CDR2 SASEGT. V shed 3 bases and J 7 bases; nucleotides not matched to a gene: 4.

This clone was detected ten times or more. The rearrangement links TRBV18 to TRBJ2-1; 7 bases map to TRBD2. From germline, CDR1 is KGHSH and CDR2 LQKENI. The CDR3 sequence is 13 residues long. Unmatched junction bases numbered 5, after V lost 2 bases and J lost 10 bases. The CDR3 region is CASSPEDGREQFF. The DNA of the CDR3 is TGTGCCAGCTCACCAGAGGACGGGAGGGAGCAGTTCTTC.

This clone was seen many times. The chain combines TRBV20-1 with TRBJ1-1, with a weak D call TRBD1 (6 bases). This CDR3 comprises 15 residues. The germline V gene has CDR1 DFQATT and CDR2 SNEGSKA (reference sequence). V shed 6 bases and J shed 1 base, with 18 bases lying between them. CDR3 in DNA: TGCAGTGCAACCCGCCTGAGGGGGGCGAACACTGAAGCTTTCTTT. Its translation: CSATRLRGANTEAFF.

By its share, this clone is medium-sized (0.01 to 0.1%). The chain combines TRBV7-9 with TRBJ2-7; no clear D. The CDR3 extends over 12 amino acids. V lost 2 bases to trimming and J lost 3 bases, with 5 bases between them. Germline CDR1 is SEHNR and CDR2 is FQNEAQ (reference sequence). CDR3 sequence (DNA): TGTGCCAGCAGCTTACTAGACTACGAGCAGTACTTC. This gives the protein CASSLLDYEQYF.

The table lists this clone with a count of one. The rearrangement uses TRBV5-1 and TRBJ2-2; D is uncertain. Trimming stripped 0 bases from V and 0 bases from J, with 12 bases between. CDR1 SGHRS and CDR2 YFSETQ come from the germline V gene. This CDR3 is built from 17 residues. CDR3 bases: TGCGCCAGCAGCTTGGCCGCGGCGGACCCGAACACCGGGGAGCTGTTTTTT. Translation: CASSLAAADPNTGELFF.